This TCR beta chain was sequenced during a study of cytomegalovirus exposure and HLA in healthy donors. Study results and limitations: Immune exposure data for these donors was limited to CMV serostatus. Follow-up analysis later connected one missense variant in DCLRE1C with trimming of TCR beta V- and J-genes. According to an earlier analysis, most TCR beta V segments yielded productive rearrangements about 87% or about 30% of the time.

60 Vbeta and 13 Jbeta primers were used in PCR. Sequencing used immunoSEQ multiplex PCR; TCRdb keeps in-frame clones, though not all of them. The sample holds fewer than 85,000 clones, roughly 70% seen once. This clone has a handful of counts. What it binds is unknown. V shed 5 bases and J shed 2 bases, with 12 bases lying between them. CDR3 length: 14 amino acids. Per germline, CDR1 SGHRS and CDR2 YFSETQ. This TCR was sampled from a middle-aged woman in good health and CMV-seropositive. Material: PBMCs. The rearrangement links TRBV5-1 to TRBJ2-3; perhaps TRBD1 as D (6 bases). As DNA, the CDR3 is TGCGCCAGCAGGATAGGACAGCCCACAGATACGCAGTATTTT. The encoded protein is CASRIGQPTDTQYF.